Listed below are T cell receptor beta chains from one sample, sequenced in a study of blood T cell repertoires in COVID-19. The repertoire was sequenced with immunoSEQ multiplex PCR; TCRdb's copy has only in-frame clones and lacks some. The table records 200,000 to 250,000 clones, roughly 85% of them present only once. Material for sequencing was PBMCs or T cells enriched from blood (not recorded which). These receptors were collected from a middle-aged woman with acute COVID-19. The CDR3 runs from the conserved cysteine through the conserved F or W. A D gene is named only where the DNA matches it firmly. Not every row has a clone size; where given, it reads once, few, many or a size class.

abundance,j_gene,v_gene,d_gene,CDR3aa,CDR3nt
-,TRBJ2-1,TRBV27,TRBD2,CASMSRGEVNEQFF,TGTGCCAGCATGAGTCGGGGGGAGGTCAATGAGCAGTTCTTC
-,TRBJ1-3,TRBV21-1,-,CANRDIVSSGNTIYF,TGTGCCAACCGGGACATCGTGAGCTCTGGAAACACCATATATTTT
-,TRBJ1-1,TRBV6-5,TRBD1,CASSLQGVLNTEAFF,TGTGCCAGCAGTTTACAGGGGGTTTTGAACACTGAAGCTTTCTTT
few,TRBJ2-2,TRBV7-9,TRBD1,CASSPQTGENTGELFF,TGTGCCAGCAGCCCCCAAACAGGGGAAAACACCGGGGAGCTGTTTTTT
-,TRBJ1-2,TRBV5-4,-,CASSLAGRSSYGYTF,TGTGCCAGCAGCTTGGCCGGCAGGTCGAGCTATGGCTACACCTTC
-,TRBJ2-3,TRBV29-1,-,CSAELAGFYTSTDTQYF,TGCAGCGCCGAGCTGGCGGGATTTTACACTAGCACAGATACGCAGTATTTT
-,TRBJ1-5,TRBV27,-,CASTAFAGSQPQHF,TGTGCCAGCACCGCCTTCGCGGGCAGTCAGCCCCAGCATTTT
-,TRBJ1-1,TRBV7-9,-,CASSLNIPNTEAFF,TGTGCCAGCAGCTTAAACATACCAAACACTGAAGCTTTCTTT
once,TRBJ1-2,TRBV6-4,TRBD1,CASSDGQGSYGYTF,TGTGCCAGCAGTGACGGACAGGGGTCCTATGGCTACACCTTC
-,TRBJ2-5,TRBV3-1/TRBV3-2,TRBD2,CASSLGLGTSGGQETQYF,TGTGCCAGCAGCCTCGGCTTGGGGACTAGCGGGGGCCAAGAGACCCAGTACTTC
-,TRBJ2-2,TRBV21-1,-,CASSKPPYRDRTGELFF,TGTGCCAGCAGCAAACCACCCTACAGGGATCGCACCGGGGAGCTGTTTTTT
-,TRBJ2-7,TRBV7-9,-,CASSPLGPSYEQYF,TGTGCCAGCAGCCCACTTGGGCCGTCCTACGAGCAGTACTTC
-,TRBJ2-5,TRBV18,-,CASSPSVGGQETQYF,TGTGCCAGCTCACCATCGGTTGGGGGGCAAGAGACCCAGTACTTC
few,TRBJ1-5,TRBV7-8,-,CASSARQDPYSPQHF,TGTGCCAGCAGCGCTCGACAGGACCCTTATTCGCCCCAGCATTTT
-,TRBJ2-2,TRBV9,TRBD2,CASSVVAGGTNTGELFF,TGTGCCAGCAGCGTAGTGGCGGGGGGGACCAACACCGGGGAGCTGTTTTTT
-,TRBJ2-2,TRBV19,-,CASSVQTRSNGELFF,TGTGCCAGTAGTGTTCAGACACGGTCTAACGGGGAGCTGTTTTTT
-,TRBJ1-5,TRBV13,-,CASSLVPGPQHF,TGTGCCAGCAGCTTAGTACCCGGGCCCCAGCATTTT
-,TRBJ2-7,TRBV4-3,TRBD2,CASSQEITSGPNYEQYF,TGCGCCAGCAGCCAAGAAATTACTAGCGGGCCGAACTACGAGCAGTACTTC
-,TRBJ2-1,TRBV9,-,CASSARGGLTNEQFF,TGTGCCAGCAGCGCTAGGGGGGGGCTGACCAATGAGCAGTTCTTC
-,TRBJ2-1,TRBV7-2,-,CASSLLNEQFF,TGTGCCAGCAGCTTACTCAATGAGCAGTTCTTC
once,TRBJ1-2,TRBV4-1,-,CASSQDEGRWGGSDASYTF,TGCGCCAGCAGCCAAGATGAGGGACGGTGGGGGGGCTCCGATGCGAGCTACACCTTC
few,TRBJ2-5,TRBV2,-,CASSDRGAIVETQYF,TGTGCCAGCAGTGATCGGGGGGCCATTGTAGAGACCCAGTACTTC
-,TRBJ2-3,TRBV29-1,-,CSVATKLRSTDTQYF,TGCAGCGTTGCGACTAAACTAAGGAGCACAGATACGCAGTATTTT
-,TRBJ2-2,TRBV6-5,-,CASRSQGTITGELFF,TGTGCCAGCAGATCGCAGGGGACGATAACCGGGGAGCTGTTTTTT
-,TRBJ1-5,TRBV12-3/TRBV12-4,TRBD1,CASSSTGGQPQHF,TGTGCCAGCAGTTCAACAGGGGGCCAGCCCCAGCATTTT
-,TRBJ1-1,TRBV2,-,CAGRAGNTEAFF,TGTGCCGGCCGCGCGGGGAACACTGAAGCTTTCTTT
-,TRBJ2-3,TRBV9,-,CASSVGEPNADTQYF,TGTGCCAGCAGCGTAGGAGAGCCCAACGCAGATACGCAGTATTTT
-,TRBJ1-5,TRBV4-1,TRBD1,CASSQVGTGNQPQHF,TGCGCCAGCAGCCAAGTTGGGACAGGGAATCAGCCCCAGCATTTT
-,TRBJ1-1,TRBV6-1,TRBD1,CASSEAWTGVTEAFF,TGTGCCAGCAGTGAAGCGTGGACAGGGGTTACTGAAGCTTTCTTT
-,TRBJ1-6,TRBV27,-,CASTGTPGGNSPLHF,TGTGCCAGCACCGGGACTCCAGGAGGAAATTCACCCCTCCACTTT
once,TRBJ1-3,TRBV5-1,-,CASSLTLSGAAGNTIYF,TGCGCCAGCAGCTTGACTCTCAGCGGGGCGGCTGGAAACACCATATATTTT
-,TRBJ1-5,TRBV21-1,-,CASSKPTGTMGNQPQHF,TGTGCCAGCAGCAAACCGACAGGGACGATGGGGAATCAGCCCCAGCATTTT
-,TRBJ2-5,TRBV18,TRBD2,CASSRGGTQETQYF,TGTGCCAGCTCACGCGGGGGGACCCAAGAGACCCAGTACTTC
once,TRBJ2-1,TRBV6-5,-,CASTPGLVNEQFF,TGTGCCAGCACCCCAGGGCTGGTCAATGAGCAGTTCTTC
-,TRBJ2-1,TRBV19,-,CASTKTGTYNEQFF,TGTGCCAGTACTAAGACAGGAACCTACAATGAGCAGTTCTTC
-,TRBJ2-1,TRBV5-3,TRBD1,CARSAGQGCYNEQFF,TGTGCCAGAAGCGCGGGACAGGGGTGCTACAATGAGCAGTTCTTC
-,TRBJ1-2,TRBV3-1/TRBV3-2,-,CASSAADRRNYGYTF,TGTGCCAGCAGCGCGGCGGACAGACGTAACTATGGCTACACCTTC
-,TRBJ2-1,TRBV7-3,TRBD2,CASSLNAGENYNEQFF,TGTGCCAGCAGCTTAAACGCGGGGGAAAACTACAATGAGCAGTTCTTC
-,TRBJ1-4,TRBV4-3,-,CASSQSRQTLSEKLFF,TGCGCCAGCAGCCAGTCCCGACAGACGCTATCCGAAAAACTGTTTTTT
-,TRBJ2-2,TRBV5-1,-,CASSRGSNTGELFF,TGCGCCAGCAGCCGGGGTTCGAACACCGGGGAGCTGTTTTTT
-,TRBJ2-5,TRBV6-5,TRBD2,CASSYSPGGGKETQYF,TGTGCCAGCAGTTACTCGCCGGGAGGAGGGAAAGAGACCCAGTACTTC
-,TRBJ1-1,TRBV5-1,-,CASSLGPVNTEAFF,TGCGCCAGCAGCTTGGGTCCGGTGAACACTGAAGCTTTCTTT
few,TRBJ1-2,TRBV6-5,TRBD1,CASSSDRGGGYTF,TGTGCCAGCAGTTCCGACAGGGGAGGGGGCTACACCTTC
once,TRBJ2-5,TRBV27,TRBD1,CASSFGTGIQETQYF,TGTGCCAGCAGTTTCGGGACAGGGATCCAAGAGACCCAGTACTTC
-,TRBJ2-3,TRBV7-3,TRBD1,CASSLRGAGGVGDTQYF,TGTGCCAGCAGCTTAAGAGGAGCAGGGGGCGTCGGTGATACGCAGTATTTT
-,TRBJ1-1,TRBV9,-,CASKGSVPEAFF,TGTGCCAGCAAGGGGTCTGTCCCTGAAGCTTTCTTT
-,TRBJ1-5,TRBV19,-,CASSIPGVGQPQHF,TGTGCCAGTAGTATTCCGGGAGTAGGTCAGCCCCAGCATTTT
-,TRBJ1-1,TRBV19,-,CASSGPRTANTEAFF,TGTGCCAGTAGTGGTCCCCGGACAGCGAACACTGAAGCTTTCTTT
-,TRBJ2-3,TRBV4-3,TRBD2,CASSQDGFSGGGRDTQYF,TGCGCCAGCAGCCAAGATGGTTTTAGCGGGGGGGGTCGAGATACGCAGTATTTT
-,TRBJ1-5,TRBV9,-,CASGGTSSNQPQHF,TGTGCCAGCGGGGGGACTAGTAGCAATCAGCCCCAGCATTTT
-,TRBJ1-2,TRBV14,TRBD1,CASSQDRGQGARRYTF,TGTGCCAGCAGCCAAGATCGAGGACAGGGGGCGAGGCGCTACACCTTC
-,TRBJ1-1,TRBV9,-,CASSVAQVNTEAFF,TGTGCCAGCAGCGTAGCTCAGGTGAACACTGAAGCTTTCTTT
few,TRBJ1-2,TRBV6-1,-,CASSEVAPGLGGGYTF,TGTGCCAGCAGTGAAGTCGCCCCAGGGCTGGGAGGTGGCTACACCTTC
-,TRBJ2-1,TRBV9,-,CASSVEGVNEQFF,TGTGCCAGCAGCGTAGAAGGGGTCAATGAGCAGTTCTTC
-,TRBJ2-5,TRBV14,-,CASSQEWWQTQYF,TGTGCCAGCAGCCAAGAGTGGTGGCAGACCCAGTACTTC
-,TRBJ1-4,TRBV19,-,CASSPDRNEKLFF,TGTGCCAGTAGTCCCGACAGAAATGAAAAACTGTTTTTT
-,TRBJ1-1,TRBV7-2,-,CASSFVGMSTEAFF,TGTGCCAGCAGCTTCGTCGGGATGAGCACTGAAGCTTTCTTT
-,TRBJ1-6,TRBV4-1,-,CASSQGGSSPLHF,TGCGCCAGCAGCCAAGGAGGTTCTTCACCCCTCCACTTT